This T cell receptor beta chain appears in the sequencing data of a study of cytomegalovirus exposure and HLA in healthy donors. Findings and caveats of the study: Per published reports, the classifier diagnosed cytomegalovirus status with high specificity and sensitivity.

Measured with immunoSEQ multiplex PCR; TCRdb has only the in-frame clones, and not every one. This sample has under 250,000 clones, with about nine tenths found just once. Trimming stripped 3 bases from V and 3 bases from J, with 15 bases between. Germline values: CDR1 SGHRS, CDR2 YFSETQ. The CDR3 consists of 15 residues. About this clone: Its target is not known.

The sequence came from a woman aged 18-29 years in good health and CMV-seronegative. The rearrangement joins TRBV5-1 to TRBJ1-2, with D maybe TRBD1 (6 bases). Sequencing was carried out using PBMCs. CDR3 bases: TGCGCCAGCAGCTGGGGACACAGGGCTGACTATGGCTACACCTTC. This codes for CASSWGHRADYGYTF.